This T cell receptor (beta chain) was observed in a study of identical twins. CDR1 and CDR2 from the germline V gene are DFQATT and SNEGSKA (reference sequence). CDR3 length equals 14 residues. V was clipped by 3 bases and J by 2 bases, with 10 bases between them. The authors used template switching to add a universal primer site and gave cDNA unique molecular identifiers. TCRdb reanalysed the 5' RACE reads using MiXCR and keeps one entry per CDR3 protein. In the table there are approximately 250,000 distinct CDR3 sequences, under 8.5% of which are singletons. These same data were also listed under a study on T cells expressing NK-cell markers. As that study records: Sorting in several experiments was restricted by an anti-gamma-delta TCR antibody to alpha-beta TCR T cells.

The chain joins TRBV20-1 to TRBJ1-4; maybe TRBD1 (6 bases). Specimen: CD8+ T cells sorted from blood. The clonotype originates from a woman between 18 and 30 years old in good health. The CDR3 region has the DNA TGCAGTGCTAGCCCTGGGGGCACTAATGAAAAACTGTTTTTT. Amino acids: CSASPGGTNEKLFF.